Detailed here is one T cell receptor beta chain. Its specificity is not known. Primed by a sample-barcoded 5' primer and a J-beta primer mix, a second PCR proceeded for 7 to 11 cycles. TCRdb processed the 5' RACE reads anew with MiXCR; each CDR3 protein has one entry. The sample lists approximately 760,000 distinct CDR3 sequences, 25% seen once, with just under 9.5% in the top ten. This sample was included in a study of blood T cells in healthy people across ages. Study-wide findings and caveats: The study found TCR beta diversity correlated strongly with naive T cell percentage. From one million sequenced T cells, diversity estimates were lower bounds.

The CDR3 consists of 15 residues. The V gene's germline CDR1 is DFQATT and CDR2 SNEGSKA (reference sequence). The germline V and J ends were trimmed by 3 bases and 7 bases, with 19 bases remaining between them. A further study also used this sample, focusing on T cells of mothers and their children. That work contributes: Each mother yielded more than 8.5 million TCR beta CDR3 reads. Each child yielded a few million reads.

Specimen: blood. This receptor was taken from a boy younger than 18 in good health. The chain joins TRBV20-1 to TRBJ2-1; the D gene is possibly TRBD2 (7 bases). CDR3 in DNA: TGCAGTGCTAGCCGGAGCCGGGGGCGGGGGAATGAGCAGTTCTTC. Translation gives CSASRSRGRGNEQFF.